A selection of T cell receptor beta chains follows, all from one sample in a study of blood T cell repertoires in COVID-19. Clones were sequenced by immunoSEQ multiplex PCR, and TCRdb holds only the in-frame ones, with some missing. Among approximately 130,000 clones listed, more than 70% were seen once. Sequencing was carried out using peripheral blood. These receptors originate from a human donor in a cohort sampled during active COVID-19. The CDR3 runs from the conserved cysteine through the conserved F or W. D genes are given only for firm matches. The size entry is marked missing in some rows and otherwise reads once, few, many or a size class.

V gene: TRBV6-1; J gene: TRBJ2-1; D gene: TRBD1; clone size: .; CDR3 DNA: TGTGCCAGCAGTGAATGGTGGTGGGACAGGACAGACAATGAGCAGTTCTTC; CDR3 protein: CASSEWWWDRTDNEQFF
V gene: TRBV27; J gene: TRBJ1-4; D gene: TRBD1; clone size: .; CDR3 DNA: TGTGCCAGCAGTCCCGACCGGACAGGGTGGCGCGAAAAACTGTTTTTT; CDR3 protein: CASSPDRTGWREKLFF
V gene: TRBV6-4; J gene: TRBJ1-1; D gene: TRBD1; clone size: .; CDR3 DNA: TGTGCCAGCAGCAGGGACAGCGCCGCGACTGAAGCTTTCTTT; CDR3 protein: CASSRDSAATEAFF
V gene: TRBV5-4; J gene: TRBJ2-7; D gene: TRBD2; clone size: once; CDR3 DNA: TGTGCCAGCAGCTTAAGGCCCGCGGGGGGACTAGGATCGGAGCAGTACTTC; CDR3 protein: CASSLRPAGGLGSEQYF
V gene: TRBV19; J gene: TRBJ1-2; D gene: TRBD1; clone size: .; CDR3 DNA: TGTGCCAGTAGTATTTTAGGGACAGGGGCATATGGCTACACCTTC; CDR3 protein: CASSILGTGAYGYTF
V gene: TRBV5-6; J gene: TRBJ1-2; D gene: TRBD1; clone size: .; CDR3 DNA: TGTGCCAGCAGCTCTACGCCCACACGACAGGGTGAAGGTGGCTACACCTTC; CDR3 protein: CASSSTPTRQGEGGYTF
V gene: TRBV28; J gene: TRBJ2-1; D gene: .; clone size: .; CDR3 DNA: TGTGCCAGCAGTTTTTTCTTCAGGGAAGCTGAGCAGTTCTTC; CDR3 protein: CASSFFFREAEQFF
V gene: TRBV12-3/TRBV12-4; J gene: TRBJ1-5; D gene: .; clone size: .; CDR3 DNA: TGTGCCAGCAAGGGGGGGGGACCCGGGCCCCAGCATTTT; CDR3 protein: CASKGGGPGPQHF
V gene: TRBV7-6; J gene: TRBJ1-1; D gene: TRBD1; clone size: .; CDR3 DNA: TGTGCCAGCAGCGAACAGGGGGCGGCCACTGAAGCTTTCTTT; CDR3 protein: CASSEQGAATEAFF
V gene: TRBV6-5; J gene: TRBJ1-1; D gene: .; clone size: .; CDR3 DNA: TGTGCCAGCAGCTTCAGAAACACTGAAGCTTTCTTT; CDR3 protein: CASSFRNTEAFF
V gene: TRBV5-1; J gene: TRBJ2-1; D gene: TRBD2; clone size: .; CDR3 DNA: TGCGCCAGCACTTCGTCGGGGGGTAGCGATGAGCAGTTCTTC; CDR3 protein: CASTSSGGSDEQFF
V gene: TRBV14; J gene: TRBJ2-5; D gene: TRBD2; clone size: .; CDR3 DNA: TGTGCCAGCAGCCAAATATCGACTAGCGGGAGTAAATTGGAGACCCAGTACTTC; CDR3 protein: CASSQISTSGSKLETQYF
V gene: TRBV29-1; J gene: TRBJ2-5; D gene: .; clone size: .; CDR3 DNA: TGCAGCGTTGAAGATTCATGGACCCAGTACTTC; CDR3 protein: CSVEDSWTQYF
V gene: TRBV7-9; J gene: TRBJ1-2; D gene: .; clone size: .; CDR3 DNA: TGTGCCAGCAGCTTACCTAAACGGACTGGCAGTCATGGCTACACCTTC; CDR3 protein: CASSLPKRTGSHGYTF
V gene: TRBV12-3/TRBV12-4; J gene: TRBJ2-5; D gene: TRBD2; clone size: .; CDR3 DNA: TGTGCCAGTAACCGTGCGGGGGAAGAGACCCAGTACTTC; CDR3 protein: CASNRAGEETQYF
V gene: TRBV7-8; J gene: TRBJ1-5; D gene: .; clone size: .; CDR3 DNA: TGTGCCAGCAGCTTATTCGGGAATCAGCCCCAGCATTTT; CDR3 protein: CASSLFGNQPQHF
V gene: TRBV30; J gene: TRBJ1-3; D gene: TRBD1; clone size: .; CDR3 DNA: TGTGCCTTACCTCGGGACAGCGGGAACACCATATATTTT; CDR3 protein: CALPRDSGNTIYF
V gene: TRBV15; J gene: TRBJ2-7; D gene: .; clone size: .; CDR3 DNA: TGTGCCACCAGCCAAGCTGATGGCGAGCAGTACTTC; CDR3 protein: CATSQADGEQYF
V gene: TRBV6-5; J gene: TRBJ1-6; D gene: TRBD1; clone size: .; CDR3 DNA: TGTGCCAGCAGCCCCCCAGGGGGCGGTTCACCCCTCCACTTT; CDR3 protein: CASSPPGGGSPLHF
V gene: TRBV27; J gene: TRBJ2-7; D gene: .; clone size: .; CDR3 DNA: TGTGCCAGCAGTTTTATTAATAGTTACGAGCAGTACTTC; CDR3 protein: CASSFINSYEQYF
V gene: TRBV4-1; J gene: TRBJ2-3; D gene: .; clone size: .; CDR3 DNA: TGCGCCAGCAGCCAAGACGGGGATACGCAGTATTTT; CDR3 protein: CASSQDGDTQYF
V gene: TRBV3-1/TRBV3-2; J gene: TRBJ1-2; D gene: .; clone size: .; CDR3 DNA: TGTGCCAGCAGCCAAGAGCACGAGGCCACCTTC; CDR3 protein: CASSQEHEATF
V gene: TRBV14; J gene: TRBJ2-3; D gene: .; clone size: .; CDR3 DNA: TGTGCCAGCAGGGGGGCTAATACGCAGTATTTT; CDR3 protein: CASRGANTQYF
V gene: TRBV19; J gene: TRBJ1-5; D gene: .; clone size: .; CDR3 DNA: TGTGCCAGTAGCCCCGGACAGCACCACAATCAGCCCCAGCATTTT; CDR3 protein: CASSPGQHHNQPQHF
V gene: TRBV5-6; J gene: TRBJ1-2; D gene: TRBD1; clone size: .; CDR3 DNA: TGTGCCAGCAGTTTCGACAGGGATGGCTACACCTTC; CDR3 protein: CASSFDRDGYTF
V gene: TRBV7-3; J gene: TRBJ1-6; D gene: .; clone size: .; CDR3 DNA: TGTGCCAGCAGCCAAGCCCCCAATTCACCCCTCCACTTT; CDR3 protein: CASSQAPNSPLHF
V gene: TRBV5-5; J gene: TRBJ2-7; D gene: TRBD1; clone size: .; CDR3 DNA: TGTGCCAGCAGCTCCGGGACAGGGGGCTACGAGCAGTACTTC; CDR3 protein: CASSSGTGGYEQYF
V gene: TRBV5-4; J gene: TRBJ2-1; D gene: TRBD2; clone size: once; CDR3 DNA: TGTGCCAGCAGCGTATCCTCTCCGAGCGGGAGGGCTAATGAGCAGTTCTTC; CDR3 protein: CASSVSSPSGRANEQFF
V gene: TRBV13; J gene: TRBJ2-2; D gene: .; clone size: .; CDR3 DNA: TGTGCCAGCAGCTTAGGCGTGGGGGGGCCGCGCACCGGGGAGCTGTTTTTT; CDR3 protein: CASSLGVGGPRTGELFF
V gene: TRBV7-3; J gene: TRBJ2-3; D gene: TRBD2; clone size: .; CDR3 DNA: TGTGCCAGCAGCATACTACCGACTAGCGGGGGGGGCACAGATACGCAGTATTTT; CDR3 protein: CASSILPTSGGGTDTQYF
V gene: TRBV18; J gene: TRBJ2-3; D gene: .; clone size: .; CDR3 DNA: TGTGCCAGCTCACCCCTAACTAGCACAGATACGCAGTATTTT; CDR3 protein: CASSPLTSTDTQYF
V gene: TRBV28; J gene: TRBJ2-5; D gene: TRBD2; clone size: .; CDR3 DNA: TGTGCCAGCAGAGGGGGCGGACTAGCGGGAGAGACCCAGTACTTC; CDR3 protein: CASRGGGLAGETQYF
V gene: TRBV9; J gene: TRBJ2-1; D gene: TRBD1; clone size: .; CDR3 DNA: TGTGCCAGCAGCGTAGGGACAGGGAGTTTTAGTGAGCAGTTCTTC; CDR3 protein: CASSVGTGSFSEQFF
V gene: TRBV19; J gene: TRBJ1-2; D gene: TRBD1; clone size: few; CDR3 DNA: TGTGCCAGTAGAGCCCAGGGGGAGATCTATGGCTACACCTTC; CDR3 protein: CASRAQGEIYGYTF
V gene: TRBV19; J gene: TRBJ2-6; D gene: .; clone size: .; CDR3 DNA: TGTGCCAGTAGTACCTGGAGGGGGCGAACTGGGGCCAACGTCCTGACTTTC; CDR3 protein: CASSTWRGRTGANVLTF
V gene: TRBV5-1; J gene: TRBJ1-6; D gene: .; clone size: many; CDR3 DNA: TGCGCCAGCAGCGAGAATTCACCCCTCCACTTT; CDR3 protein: CASSENSPLHF
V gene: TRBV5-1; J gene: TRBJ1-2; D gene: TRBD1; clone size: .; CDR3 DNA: TGCGCCAGCAGCTTGGCCACAGGGGATGGCTACACCTTC; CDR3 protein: CASSLATGDGYTF